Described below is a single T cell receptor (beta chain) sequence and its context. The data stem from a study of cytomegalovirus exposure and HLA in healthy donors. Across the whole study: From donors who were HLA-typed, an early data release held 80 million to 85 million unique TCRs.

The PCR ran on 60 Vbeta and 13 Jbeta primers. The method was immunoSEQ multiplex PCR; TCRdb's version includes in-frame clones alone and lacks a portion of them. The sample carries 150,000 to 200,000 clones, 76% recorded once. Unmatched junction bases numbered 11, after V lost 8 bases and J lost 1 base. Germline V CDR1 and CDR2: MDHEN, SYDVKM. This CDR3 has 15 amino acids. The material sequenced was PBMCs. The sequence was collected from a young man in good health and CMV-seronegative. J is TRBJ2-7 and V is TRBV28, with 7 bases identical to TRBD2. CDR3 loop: CASQIGGDGSYEQYF. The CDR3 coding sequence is TGTGCCAGCCAGATTGGGGGGGACGGGTCCTACGAGCAGTACTTC.